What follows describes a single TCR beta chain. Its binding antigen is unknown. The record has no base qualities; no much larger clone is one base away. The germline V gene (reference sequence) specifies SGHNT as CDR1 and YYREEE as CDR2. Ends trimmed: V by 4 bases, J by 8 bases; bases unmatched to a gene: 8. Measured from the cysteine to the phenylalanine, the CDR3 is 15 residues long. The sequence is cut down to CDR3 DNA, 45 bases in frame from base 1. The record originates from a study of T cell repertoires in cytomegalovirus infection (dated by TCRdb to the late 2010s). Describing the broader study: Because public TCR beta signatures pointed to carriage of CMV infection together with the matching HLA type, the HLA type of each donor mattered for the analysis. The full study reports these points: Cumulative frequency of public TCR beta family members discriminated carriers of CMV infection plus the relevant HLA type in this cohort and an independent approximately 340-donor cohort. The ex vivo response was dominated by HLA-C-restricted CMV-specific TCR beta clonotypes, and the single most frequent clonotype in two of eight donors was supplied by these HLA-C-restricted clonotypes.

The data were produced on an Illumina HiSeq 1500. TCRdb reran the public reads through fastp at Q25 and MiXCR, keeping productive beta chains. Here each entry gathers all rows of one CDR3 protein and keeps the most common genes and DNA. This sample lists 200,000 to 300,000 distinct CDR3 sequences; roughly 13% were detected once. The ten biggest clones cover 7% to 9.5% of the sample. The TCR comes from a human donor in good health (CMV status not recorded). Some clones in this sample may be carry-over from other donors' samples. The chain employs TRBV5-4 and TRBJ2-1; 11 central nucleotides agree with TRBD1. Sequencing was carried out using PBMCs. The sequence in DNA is TGTGCCAGCAGCGGGGGACAGGGGGTCCTCCATGAGCAGTTCTTC. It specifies CASSGGQGVLHEQFF.